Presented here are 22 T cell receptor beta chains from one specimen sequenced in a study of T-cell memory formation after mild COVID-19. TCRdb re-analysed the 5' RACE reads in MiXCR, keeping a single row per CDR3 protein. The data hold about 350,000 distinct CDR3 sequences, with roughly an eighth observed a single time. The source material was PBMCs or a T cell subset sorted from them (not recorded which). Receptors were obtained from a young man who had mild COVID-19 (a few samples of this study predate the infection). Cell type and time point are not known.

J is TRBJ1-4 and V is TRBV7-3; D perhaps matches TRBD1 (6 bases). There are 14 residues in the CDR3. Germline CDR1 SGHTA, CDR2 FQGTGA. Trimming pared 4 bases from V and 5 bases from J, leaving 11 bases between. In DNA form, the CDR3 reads TGTGCCAGCAGCTCCAGACAGGACAATGAAAAACTGTTTTTT. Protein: CASSSRQDNEKLFF.

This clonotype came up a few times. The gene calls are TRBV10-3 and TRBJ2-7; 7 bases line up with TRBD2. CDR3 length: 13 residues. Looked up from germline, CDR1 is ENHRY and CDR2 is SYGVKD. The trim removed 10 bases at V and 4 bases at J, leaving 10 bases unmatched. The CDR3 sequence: CATRRGDEYEQYF. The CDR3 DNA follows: TGTGCCACTCGACGGGGGGATGAGTACGAGCAGTACTTC.

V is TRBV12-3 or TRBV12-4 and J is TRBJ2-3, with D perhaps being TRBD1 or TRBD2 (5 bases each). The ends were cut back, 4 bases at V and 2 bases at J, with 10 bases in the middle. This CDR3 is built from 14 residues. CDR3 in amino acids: CASSYGAVTDTQYF. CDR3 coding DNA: TGTGCCAGCAGTTACGGGGCGGTCACAGATACGCAGTATTTT.

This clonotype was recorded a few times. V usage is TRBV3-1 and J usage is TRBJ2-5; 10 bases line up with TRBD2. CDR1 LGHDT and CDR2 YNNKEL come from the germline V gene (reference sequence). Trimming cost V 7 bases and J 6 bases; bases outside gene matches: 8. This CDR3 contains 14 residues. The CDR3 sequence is CASTRSSGGKTQYF. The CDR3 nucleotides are TGTGCCAGCACCCGATCTAGCGGGGGAAAGACCCAGTACTTC.

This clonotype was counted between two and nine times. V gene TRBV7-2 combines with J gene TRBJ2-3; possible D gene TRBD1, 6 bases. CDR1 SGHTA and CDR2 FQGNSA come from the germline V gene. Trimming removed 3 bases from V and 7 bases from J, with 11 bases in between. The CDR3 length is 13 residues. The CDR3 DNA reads TGTGCCAGCAGCTTTCCACAGGGTAATACGCAGTATTTT. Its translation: CASSFPQGNTQYF.

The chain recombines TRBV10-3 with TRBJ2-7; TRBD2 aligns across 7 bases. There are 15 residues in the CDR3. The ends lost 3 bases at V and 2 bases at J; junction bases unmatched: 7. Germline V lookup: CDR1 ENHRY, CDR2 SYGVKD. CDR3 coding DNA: TGTGCCATCAGTGATTCGGGCGGGGGACCCTACGAGCAGTACTTC. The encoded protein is CAISDSGGGPYEQYF.

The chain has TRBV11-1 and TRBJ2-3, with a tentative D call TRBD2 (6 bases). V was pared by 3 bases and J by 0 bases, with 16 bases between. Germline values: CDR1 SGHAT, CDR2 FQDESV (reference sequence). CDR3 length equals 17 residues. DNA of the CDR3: TGTGCCAGCAGCTTCGCGGGGAGGTGGGCCAGCACAGATACGCAGTATTTT. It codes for CASSFAGRWASTDTQYF.

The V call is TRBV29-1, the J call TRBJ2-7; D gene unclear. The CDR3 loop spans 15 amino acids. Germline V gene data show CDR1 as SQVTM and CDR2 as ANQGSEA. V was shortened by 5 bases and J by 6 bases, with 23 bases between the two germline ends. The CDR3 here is CSVPREWKPDFEQYV. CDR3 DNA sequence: TGCAGCGTTCCTCGTGAATGGAAGCCTGATTTCGAGCAGTACGTC.

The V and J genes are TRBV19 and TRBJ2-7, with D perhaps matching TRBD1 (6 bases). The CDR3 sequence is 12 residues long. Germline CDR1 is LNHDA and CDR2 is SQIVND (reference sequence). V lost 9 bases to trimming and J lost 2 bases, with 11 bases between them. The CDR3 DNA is TGTGCCAGGAGAGACAGGACCTACGAGCAGTACTTC. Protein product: CARRDRTYEQYF.

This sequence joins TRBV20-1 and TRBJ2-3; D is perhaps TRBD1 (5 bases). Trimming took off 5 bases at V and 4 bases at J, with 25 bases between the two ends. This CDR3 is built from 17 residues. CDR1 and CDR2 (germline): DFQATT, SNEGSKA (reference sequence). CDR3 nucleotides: TGCAGTGCTTACCTCCTTAAAGCAGGGTATTTGTCAGATACGCAGTATTTT. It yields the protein CSAYLLKAGYLSDTQYF.

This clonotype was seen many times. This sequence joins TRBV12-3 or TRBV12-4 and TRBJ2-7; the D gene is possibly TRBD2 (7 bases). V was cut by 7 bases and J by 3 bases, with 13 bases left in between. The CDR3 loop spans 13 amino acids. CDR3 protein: CASTTRGGYEQYF. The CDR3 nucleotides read TGTGCCAGCACCACTAGGGGGGGCTACGAGCAGTACTTC.

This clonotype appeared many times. CDR3 in amino acids: CASRSVAMTSSYEQYF. The CDR3 DNA reads as TGCGCCAGCAGATCTGTGGCCATGACCAGCTCCTACGAGCAGTACTTC. The rearrangement joins TRBV5-1 to TRBJ2-7; D not resolved. CDR3 length: 16 residues. The germline V gene encodes CDR1 SGHRS and CDR2 YFSETQ. V lost 5 bases and J 0 bases, leaving 18 bases between the germline ends.

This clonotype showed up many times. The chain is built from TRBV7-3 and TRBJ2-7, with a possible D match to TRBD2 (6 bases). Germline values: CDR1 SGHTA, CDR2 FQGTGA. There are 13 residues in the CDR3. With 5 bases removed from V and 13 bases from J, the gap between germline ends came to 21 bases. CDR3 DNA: TGTGCCAGCAGCCCCCACCCCGGCGGGAAAGAATACTTC. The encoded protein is CASSPHPGGKEYF.

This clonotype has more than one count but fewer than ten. CDR3 residues: CASSPRSQGNLQETQYF. The CDR3 region has the DNA TGTGCCAGCTCACCACGCTCACAGGGTAATCTCCAAGAGACCCAGTACTTC. The chain joins TRBV18 to TRBJ2-5, with a tentative D call TRBD1 (6 bases). V was pared by 1 base and J by 1 base, with 16 bases between. The CDR3 consists of 17 residues. Germline loops: CDR1 KGHSH, CDR2 LQKENI.

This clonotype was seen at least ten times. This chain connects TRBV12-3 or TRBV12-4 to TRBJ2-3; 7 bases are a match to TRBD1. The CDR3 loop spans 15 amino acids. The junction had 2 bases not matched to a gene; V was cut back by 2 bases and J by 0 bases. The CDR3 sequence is CASSLRGLSTDTQYF. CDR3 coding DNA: TGTGCCAGCAGTTTAAGGGGGCTGAGCACAGATACGCAGTATTTT.

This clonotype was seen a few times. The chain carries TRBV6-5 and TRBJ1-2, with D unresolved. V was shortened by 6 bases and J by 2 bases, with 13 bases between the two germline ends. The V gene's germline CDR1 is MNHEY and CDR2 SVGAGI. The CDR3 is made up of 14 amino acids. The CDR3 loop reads CASSPNSHNYGYTF. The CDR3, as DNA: TGTGCCAGCAGCCCCAACAGTCACAACTATGGCTACACCTTC.

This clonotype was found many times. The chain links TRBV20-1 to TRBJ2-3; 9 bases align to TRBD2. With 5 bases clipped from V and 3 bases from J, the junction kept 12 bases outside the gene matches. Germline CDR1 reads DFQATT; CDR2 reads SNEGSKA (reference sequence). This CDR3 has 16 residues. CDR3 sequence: CSAAGGGGVVTDTQYF. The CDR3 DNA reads TGCAGTGCTGCGGGAGGGGGGGGCGTTGTAACAGATACGCAGTATTTT.

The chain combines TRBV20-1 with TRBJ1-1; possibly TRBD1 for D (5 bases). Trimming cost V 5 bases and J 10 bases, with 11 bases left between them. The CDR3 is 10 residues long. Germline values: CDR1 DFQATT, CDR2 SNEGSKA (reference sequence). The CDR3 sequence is CSALGQGAFF. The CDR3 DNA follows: TGCAGTGCTCTGGGCCAGGGAGCTTTCTTT.

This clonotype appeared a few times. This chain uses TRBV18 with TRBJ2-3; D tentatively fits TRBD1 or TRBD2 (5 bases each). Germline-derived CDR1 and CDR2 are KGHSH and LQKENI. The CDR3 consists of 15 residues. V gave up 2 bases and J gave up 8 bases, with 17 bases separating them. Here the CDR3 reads CASSPTGTAEATQYF. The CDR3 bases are TGTGCCAGCTCACCAACCGGGACCGCCGAGGCTACGCAGTATTTT.

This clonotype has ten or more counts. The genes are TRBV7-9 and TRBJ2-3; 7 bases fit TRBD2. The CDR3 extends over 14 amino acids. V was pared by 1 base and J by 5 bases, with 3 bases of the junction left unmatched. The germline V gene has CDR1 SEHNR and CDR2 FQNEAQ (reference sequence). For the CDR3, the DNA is TGTGCCAGCAGCTTAGATGGGGGGGAAGATACGCAGTATTTT. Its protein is CASSLDGGEDTQYF.

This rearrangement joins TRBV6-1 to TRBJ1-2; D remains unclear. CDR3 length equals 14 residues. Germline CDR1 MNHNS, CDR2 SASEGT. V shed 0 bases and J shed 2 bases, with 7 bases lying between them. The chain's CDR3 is CASSEAKGNYGYTF. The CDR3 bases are TGTGCCAGCAGTGAAGCAAAGGGAAACTATGGCTACACCTTC.

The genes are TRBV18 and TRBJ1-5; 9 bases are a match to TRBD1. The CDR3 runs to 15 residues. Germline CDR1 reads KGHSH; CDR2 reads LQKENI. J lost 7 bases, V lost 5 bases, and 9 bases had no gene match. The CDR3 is CASSSDRGSGQPQHF. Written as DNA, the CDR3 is TGTGCCAGCTCATCGGACAGGGGAAGCGGGCAGCCCCAGCATTTT.